This record looks at one T cell receptor beta chain sequence and its context. Its recognized antigen is unknown. No base-level quality is on record; no much larger clone is a single base apart. CDR1 and CDR2, per the germline V gene (reference sequence), are LNHDA and SQIVND. Trimming removed 6 bases from V and 9 bases from J, leaving 9 bases between the germline ends. The CDR3 has 11 amino acids, counting the end cysteine and phenylalanine. The retained sequence is limited to the CDR3, 33 bases, with the frame set at the first base. Libraries were made using the immunoSEQ multiplex PCR assay. Per the original workflow: A statistical classification framework was built for diagnosing cytomegalovirus status from the catalog of TCR beta chain sequences. TCRdb limited this immuneACCESS table to in-frame rearrangements with V and J called. A share of clones is missing; checked studies link under half to unresolved V genes, and the rest is unexplained. That table is the source of V, J and clone size, and D and trimming were worked out from the DNA. Here the sample has about 220,000 clones; about 87% occur a single time. Less than 3% of the sample lies in the top ten.

The donors belonged to the validation cohort of over a hundred subjects, which was separate from the roughly 700-subject first cohort. These data come from a study of cytomegalovirus exposure and HLA in healthy donors (dated by TCRdb to about 2017). About the study as a whole: According to a later analysis, one platform produced both the roughly 130 validation repertoires and the roughly 650 repertoires of the first cohort. High-throughput TCR immunosequencing, statistical association of individual TCRs with disease status, and machine learning were combined to predict cytomegalovirus infection status. The study aimed to test whether signatures of past pathogen exposure could be identified by cataloging public T cell receptors. In addition to the first cohort of around 670 subjects, a separate validation cohort of around 110 different subjects was used.

The research as a whole found: A total of fewer than 200 TCR beta chains were listed by the study as associated with cytomegalovirus. All 120 or so repertoires were used to score co-occurrence in the validation cohort in a later analysis, because that analysis had no HLA typing for the cohort. Of the cluster scores, 85% to 95% were above 0 in a later analysis, which found that TCRs clustered in the first cohort also tended to co-occur in the 120 or so validation repertoires. A few of the identified cytomegalovirus-associated TCR beta chains were confirmed in vitro to be specific for cytomegalovirus antigens. The authors suggested that the approach could potentially be generalized to other disease states and immunological phenotypes. Most TCR sequences were observed very rarely across donors, whereas some public TCRs were present in many individuals. The classifier was reported to diagnose cytomegalovirus status with high specificity and sensitivity in both the original and validation cohorts.

The sequencing sample was made of PBMCs. This receptor was identified in a man aged 18 to 30 in good health and CMV-seronegative. Recombination joined TRBV19 with TRBJ2-4; the D region possibly corresponds to TRBD1 (5 bases align). The CDR3: CASRQVGIQYF. The sequenced DNA: TGTGCCAGTAGACAGGTCGGCATTCAGTACTTC.